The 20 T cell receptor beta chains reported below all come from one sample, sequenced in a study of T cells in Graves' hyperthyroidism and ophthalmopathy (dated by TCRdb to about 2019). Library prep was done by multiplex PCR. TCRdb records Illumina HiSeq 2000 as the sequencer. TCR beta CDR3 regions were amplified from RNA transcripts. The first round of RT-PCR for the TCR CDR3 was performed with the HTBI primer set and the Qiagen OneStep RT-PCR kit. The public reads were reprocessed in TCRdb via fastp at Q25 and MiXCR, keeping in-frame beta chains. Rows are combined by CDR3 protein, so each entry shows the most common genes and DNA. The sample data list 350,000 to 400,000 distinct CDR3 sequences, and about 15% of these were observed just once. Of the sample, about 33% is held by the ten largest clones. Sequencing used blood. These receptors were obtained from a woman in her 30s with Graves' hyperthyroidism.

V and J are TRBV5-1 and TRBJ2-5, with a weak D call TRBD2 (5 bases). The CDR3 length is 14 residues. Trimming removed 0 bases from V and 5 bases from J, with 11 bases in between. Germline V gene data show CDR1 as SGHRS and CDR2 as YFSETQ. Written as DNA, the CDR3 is TGCGCCAGCAGCTTGGATGGATCGGGGGAGACCCAGTACTTC. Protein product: CASSLDGSGETQYF.

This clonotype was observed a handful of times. CDR3 sequence (DNA): TGTGCCAGGGGACAGGGAGAAAGGGAGACCCAGTACTTC. Amino acids: CARGQGERETQYF. The chain uses TRBV2 and TRBJ2-5; 9 nucleotides match TRBD1. Trimming cost V 9 bases and J 5 bases; bases outside gene matches: 7. This CDR3 is 13 amino acids long. Germline V gene data show CDR1 as SNHLY and CDR2 as FYNNEI.

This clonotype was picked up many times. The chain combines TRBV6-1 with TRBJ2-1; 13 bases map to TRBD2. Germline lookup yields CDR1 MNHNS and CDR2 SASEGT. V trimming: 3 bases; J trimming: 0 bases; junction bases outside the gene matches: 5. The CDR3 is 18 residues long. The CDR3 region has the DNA TGTGCCAGCAGTGATTCACTAGCGGGAGGGCCCTCCTACAATGAGCAGTTCTTC. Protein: CASSDSLAGGPSYNEQFF.

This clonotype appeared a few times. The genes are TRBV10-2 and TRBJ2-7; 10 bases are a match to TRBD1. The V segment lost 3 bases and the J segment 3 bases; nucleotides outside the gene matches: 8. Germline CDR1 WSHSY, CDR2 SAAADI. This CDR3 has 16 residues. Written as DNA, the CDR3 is TGCGCCAGCAGTGACCCGACCGGGACAGGGGACTACGAGCAGTACTTC. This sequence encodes CASSDPTGTGDYEQYF.

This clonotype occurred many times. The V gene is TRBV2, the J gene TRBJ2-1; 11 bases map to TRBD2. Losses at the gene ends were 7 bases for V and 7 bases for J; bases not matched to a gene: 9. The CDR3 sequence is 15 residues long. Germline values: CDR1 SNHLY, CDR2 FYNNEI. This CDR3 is CASKIAGGPGNEQFF. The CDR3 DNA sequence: TGTGCCAGCAAGATAGCGGGAGGGCCAGGGAATGAGCAGTTCTTC.

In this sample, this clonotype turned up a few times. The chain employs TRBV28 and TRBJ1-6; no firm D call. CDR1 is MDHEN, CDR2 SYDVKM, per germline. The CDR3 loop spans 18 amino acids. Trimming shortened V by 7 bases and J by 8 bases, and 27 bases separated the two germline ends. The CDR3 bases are TGTGCCAGCACCCCAATCGGGGAAATGACACGGTCGCATTCACCCCTCCACTTT. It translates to CASTPIGEMTRSHSPLHF.

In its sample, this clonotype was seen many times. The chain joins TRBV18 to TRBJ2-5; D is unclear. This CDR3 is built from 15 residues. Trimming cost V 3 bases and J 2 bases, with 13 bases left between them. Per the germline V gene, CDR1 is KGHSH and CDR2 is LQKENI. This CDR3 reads CASSPQLTVQETQYF. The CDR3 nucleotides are TGTGCCAGCTCACCGCAACTTACAGTTCAAGAGACCCAGTACTTC.

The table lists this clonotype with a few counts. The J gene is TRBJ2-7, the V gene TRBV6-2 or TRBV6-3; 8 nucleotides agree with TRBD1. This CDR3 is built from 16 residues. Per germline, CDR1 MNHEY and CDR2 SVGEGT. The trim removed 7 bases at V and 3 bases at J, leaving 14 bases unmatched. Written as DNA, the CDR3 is TGTGCCAGCAACAACGCAGGGGGCGGAACTCTCTACGAGCAGTACTTC. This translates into CASNNAGGGTLYEQYF.

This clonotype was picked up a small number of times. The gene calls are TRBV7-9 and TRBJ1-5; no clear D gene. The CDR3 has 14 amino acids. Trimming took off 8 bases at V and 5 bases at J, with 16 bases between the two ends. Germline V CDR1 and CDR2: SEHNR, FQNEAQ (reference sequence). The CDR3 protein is CASSSGYGYQPQHF. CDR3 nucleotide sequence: TGTGCCAGCTCGTCGGGGTATGGTTATCAGCCCCAGCATTTT.

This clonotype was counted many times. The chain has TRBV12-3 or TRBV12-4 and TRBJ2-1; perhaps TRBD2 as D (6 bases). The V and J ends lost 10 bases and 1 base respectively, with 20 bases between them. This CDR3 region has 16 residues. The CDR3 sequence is CATLWGSGVSYNEQFF. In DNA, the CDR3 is TGTGCCACTCTCTGGGGATCGGGGGTTTCCTACAATGAGCAGTTCTTC.

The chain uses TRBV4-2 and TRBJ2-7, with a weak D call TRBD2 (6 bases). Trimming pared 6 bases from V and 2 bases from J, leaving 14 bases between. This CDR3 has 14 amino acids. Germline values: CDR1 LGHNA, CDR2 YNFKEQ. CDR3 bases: TGTGCCAGCAGGCAGCGGGCGGAGGCCTACGAGCAGTACTTC. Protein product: CASRQRAEAYEQYF.

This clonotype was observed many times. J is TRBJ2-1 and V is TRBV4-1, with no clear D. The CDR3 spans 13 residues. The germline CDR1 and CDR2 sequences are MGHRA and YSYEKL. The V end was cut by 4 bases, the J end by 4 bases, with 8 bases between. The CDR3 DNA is TGCGCCAGCAGCCTTCGGTTATACAATGAGCAGTTCTTC. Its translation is CASSLRLYNEQFF.

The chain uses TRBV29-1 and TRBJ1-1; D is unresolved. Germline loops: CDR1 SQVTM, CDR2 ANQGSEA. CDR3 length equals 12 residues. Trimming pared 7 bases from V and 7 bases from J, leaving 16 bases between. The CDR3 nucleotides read TGCAGCGCCTCGACGGCTGACTATGAAGCTTTCTTT. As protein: CSASTADYEAFF.

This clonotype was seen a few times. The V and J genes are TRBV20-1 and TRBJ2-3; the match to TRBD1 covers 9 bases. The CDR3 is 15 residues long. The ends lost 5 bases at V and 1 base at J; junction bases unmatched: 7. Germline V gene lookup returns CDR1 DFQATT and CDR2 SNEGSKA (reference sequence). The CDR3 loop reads CSALGTGRGTDTQYF. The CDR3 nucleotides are TGCAGTGCTCTCGGGACAGGGCGGGGCACAGATACGCAGTATTTT.

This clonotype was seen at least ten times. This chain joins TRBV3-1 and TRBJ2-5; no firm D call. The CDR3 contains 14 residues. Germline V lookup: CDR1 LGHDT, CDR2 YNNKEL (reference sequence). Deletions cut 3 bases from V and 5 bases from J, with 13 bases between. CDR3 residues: CASSQAAGRETQYF. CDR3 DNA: TGTGCCAGCAGCCAGGCGGCCGGCAGGGAGACCCAGTACTTC.

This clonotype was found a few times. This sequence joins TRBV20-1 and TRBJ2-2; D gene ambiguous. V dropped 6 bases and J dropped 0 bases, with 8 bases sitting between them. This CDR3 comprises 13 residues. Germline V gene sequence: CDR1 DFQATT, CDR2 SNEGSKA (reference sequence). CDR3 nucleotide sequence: TGCAGTGCAGTCGCTACGAACACCGGGGAGCTGTTTTTT. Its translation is CSAVATNTGELFF.

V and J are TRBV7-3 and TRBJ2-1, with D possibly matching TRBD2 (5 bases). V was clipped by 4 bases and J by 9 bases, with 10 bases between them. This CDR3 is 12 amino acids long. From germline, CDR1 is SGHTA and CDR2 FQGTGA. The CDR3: CASSSDSGEQFF. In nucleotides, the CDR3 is TGTGCCAGCAGCTCGGACTCAGGTGAGCAGTTCTTC.

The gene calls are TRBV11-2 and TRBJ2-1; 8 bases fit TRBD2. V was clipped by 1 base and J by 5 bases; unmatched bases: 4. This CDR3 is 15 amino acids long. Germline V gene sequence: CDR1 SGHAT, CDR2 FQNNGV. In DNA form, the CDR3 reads TGTGCCAGCAGCTTAGTAGCGGGATCCCACAATGAGCAGTTCTTC. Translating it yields CASSLVAGSHNEQFF.

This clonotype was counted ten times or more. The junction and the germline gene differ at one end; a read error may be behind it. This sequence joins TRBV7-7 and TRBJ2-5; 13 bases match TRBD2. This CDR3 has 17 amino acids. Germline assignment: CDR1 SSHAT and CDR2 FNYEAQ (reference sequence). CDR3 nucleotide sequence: TGTGCTAGCAGCAAGGGCGGACTAGCGGGAGCGGGAGAGACCCAGTACTTC. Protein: CASSKGGLAGAGETQYF.

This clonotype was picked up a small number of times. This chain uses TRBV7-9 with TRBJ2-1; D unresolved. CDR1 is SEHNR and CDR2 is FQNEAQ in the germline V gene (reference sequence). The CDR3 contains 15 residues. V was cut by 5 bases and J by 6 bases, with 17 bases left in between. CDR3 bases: TGTGCCAGCAGCCCGCGGACCGTCGAGGTCAATGAGCAGTTCTTC. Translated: CASSPRTVEVNEQFF.